These 8 T cell receptor beta chains came from one sample sequenced in a study of blood T cell repertoires in COVID-19. Here immunoSEQ multiplex PCR was the method, and the copy in TCRdb shows in-frame clones only, minus some. The table shows 95,000 to 150,000 clones, with 75% to 90% occurring only once. Sequencing was performed on peripheral blood. All receptors come from a woman in her seventies with acute or convalescent COVID-19.

The CDR3 coding sequence is TGCGCCAGCAGCGGCAGCTCCTACGAGCAGTACTTC. Its translation is CASSGSSYEQYF. The chain recombines TRBV5-1 with TRBJ2-7, with D hard to call. The CDR3 extends over 12 amino acids. V was shortened by 4 bases and J by 0 bases, with 5 bases between the two germline ends. Per germline, CDR1 SGHRS and CDR2 YFSETQ.

This rearrangement joins TRBV6-7 to TRBJ1-5; the D gene is possibly TRBD1 (5 bases). TRBV6-7 is marked as an open reading frame, function uncertain. This CDR3 contains 21 residues. V lost 6 bases and J lost 2, with 32 bases in between. The CDR3 coding sequence is TGTGCCAGCAGCCACCGGGGGGGACGATCCGCGTGGAGGGGACGCAATCAGCCCCAGCATTTT. Encoded protein: CASSHRGGRSAWRGRNQPQHF.

The V gene is TRBV2, the J gene TRBJ2-5, with 8 bases fitting TRBD2. This CDR3 is built from 14 residues. Germline loops: CDR1 SNHLY, CDR2 FYNNEI. V shed 6 bases and J 1 base; nucleotides not matched to a gene: 4. The CDR3 protein is CASSGRGGQETQYF. CDR3 DNA: TGTGCCAGCAGCGGGAGGGGGGGCCAAGAGACCCAGTACTTC. The full variable domain, in which reference TRBV2 and TRBJ2-5 provide the parts outside the CDR3, is EPEVTQTPSHQVTQMGQEVILRCVPISNHLYFYWYRQILGQKVEFLVSFYNNEISEKSEIFDDQFSVERPDGSNFTLKIRSTKLEDSAMYFCASSGRGGQETQYFGPGTRLLVL.

The chain is built from TRBV2 and TRBJ2-7; 10 nucleotides align to TRBD2. The germline V gene has CDR1 SNHLY and CDR2 FYNNEI. CDR3 length equals 15 residues. J was trimmed by 2 bases and V by 6 bases; bases with no gene match: 7. The CDR3 spells CASRASSGGPYEQYF. CDR3 nucleotides: TGTGCCAGCAGAGCCAGTAGCGGGGGGCCCTACGAGCAGTACTTC.

The chain has TRBV29-1 and TRBJ1-6; 9 bases are shared with TRBD1. CDR1 SQVTM and CDR2 ANQGSEA come from the germline V gene. V was clipped by 6 bases and J by 7 bases; unmatched bases: 10. This CDR3 region has 15 residues. The CDR3 DNA sequence: TGCAGCGTCCGCCCACGGACAGGGGACAATTCACCCCTCCACTTT. This encodes CSVRPRTGDNSPLHF. Full variable domain (outside the CDR3, taken from reference TRBV29-1 and TRBJ1-6): SAVISQKPSRDICQRGTSLTIQCQVDSQVTMMFWYRQQPGQSLTLIATANQGSEATYESGFVIDKFPISRPNLTFSTLTVSNMSPEDSSIYLCSVRPRTGDNSPLHFGNGTRLTVT.

This clone was detected only once. V and J are TRBV30 and TRBJ1-2; D is possibly TRBD1 (6 bases). Germline-derived CDR1 and CDR2 are GTSNPN and SVGIG (reference sequence). This CDR3 contains 10 residues. DNA for the CDR3: TGTGCGACGACAGGAACTGGCTACACCTTC. Translated, it gives CATTGTGYTF.

The V call is TRBV7-9, the J call TRBJ1-1; D not resolved. The CDR3 totals 12 residues. Germline lookup yields CDR1 SEHNR and CDR2 FQNEAQ (reference sequence). The V end was cut by 2 bases, the J end by 6 bases, with 7 bases between. This CDR3 is CASSLTRAEAFF. CDR3 in DNA: TGTGCCAGCAGCTTAACGAGAGCTGAAGCTTTCTTT.

This sequence joins TRBV7-6 and TRBJ2-3, with 9 bases that match TRBD1. The CDR3 is made up of 16 amino acids. With V trimmed by 1 base and J by 1 base, 3 bases remained unmatched. Germline CDR1 and CDR2: SGHVS and FNYEAQ. The CDR3 is CASSLDYRGRTDTQYF. The CDR3 DNA is TGTGCCAGCAGCTTAGATTACAGGGGGCGCACAGATACGCAGTATTTT.